Below, 5 T cell receptor beta chains from the same sample are listed, as sequenced in a study of shared clonotypes between healthy human individuals. This table comes from immunoSEQ multiplex PCR, and its TCRdb copy is limited to in-frame clones, with some not included. The profile covers 300,000 to 400,000 clones, with roughly 84% appearing a single time and about 17% taken by the ten largest. The sequenced sample was memory CD8+ T cells sorted from blood. Stated subset: CD45RO+ cells pooled with CCR7-negative TemRA cells. The receptors come from a man between 18 and 29 years old in good health.

The chain recombines TRBV13 with TRBJ2-1; D is undetermined. CDR1 and CDR2 from the germline V gene are PRHDT and FYEKMQ (reference sequence). This CDR3 has 12 amino acids. Trimming pared 4 bases from V and 4 bases from J, leaving 5 bases between. In DNA, the CDR3 is TGTGCCAGCAGCTCTGGTTACAATGAGCAGTTCTTC. It codes for CASSSGYNEQFF.

This clone has a single count. The chain links TRBV6-5 to TRBJ2-5, with a possible D match to TRBD1 (6 bases). Trimming removed 7 bases from V and 9 bases from J, with 24 bases in between. This CDR3 is 15 amino acids long. In germline, CDR1 is MNHEY, CDR2 SVGAGI. CDR3 residues: CASNEPPQGWVAQYF. For the CDR3, the DNA is TGTGCCAGCAACGAGCCGCCCCAGGGGTGGGTGGCCCAGTACTTC.

The rearrangement links TRBV6-5 to TRBJ2-7; TRBD1 is a possible D gene (5 bases). V lost 6 bases, J lost 2 bases, and 17 bases lay in between. Germline-derived CDR1 and CDR2 are MNHEY and SVGAGI. There are 15 residues in the CDR3. This CDR3 is CASRIMAGYAYEQYF. As DNA, the CDR3 is TGTGCCAGCAGGATCATGGCAGGGTATGCCTACGAGCAGTACTTC.

V gene TRBV4-1 combines with J gene TRBJ2-1; 8 bases align to TRBD2. CDR3 size: 16 residues. V lost 2 bases, J lost 2 bases, and 5 bases stayed unmatched. Germline V lookup: CDR1 MGHRA, CDR2 YSYEKL. The CDR3 spells CASSQRAGGTYNEQFF. The CDR3 nucleotides are TGCGCCAGCAGCCAAAGGGCGGGAGGAACCTACAATGAGCAGTTCTTC.

The chain recombines TRBV27 with TRBJ1-2; D possibly corresponds to TRBD1 (5 bases). This CDR3 is built from 15 residues. Trimming removed 4 bases from V and 4 bases from J, with 16 bases in between. The germline V gene encodes CDR1 MNHEY and CDR2 SMNVEV (reference sequence). The CDR3 here is CASSSAQGLIYGYTF. Written as DNA, the CDR3 is TGTGCCAGCAGTTCAGCGCAGGGTCTCATCTATGGCTACACCTTC.